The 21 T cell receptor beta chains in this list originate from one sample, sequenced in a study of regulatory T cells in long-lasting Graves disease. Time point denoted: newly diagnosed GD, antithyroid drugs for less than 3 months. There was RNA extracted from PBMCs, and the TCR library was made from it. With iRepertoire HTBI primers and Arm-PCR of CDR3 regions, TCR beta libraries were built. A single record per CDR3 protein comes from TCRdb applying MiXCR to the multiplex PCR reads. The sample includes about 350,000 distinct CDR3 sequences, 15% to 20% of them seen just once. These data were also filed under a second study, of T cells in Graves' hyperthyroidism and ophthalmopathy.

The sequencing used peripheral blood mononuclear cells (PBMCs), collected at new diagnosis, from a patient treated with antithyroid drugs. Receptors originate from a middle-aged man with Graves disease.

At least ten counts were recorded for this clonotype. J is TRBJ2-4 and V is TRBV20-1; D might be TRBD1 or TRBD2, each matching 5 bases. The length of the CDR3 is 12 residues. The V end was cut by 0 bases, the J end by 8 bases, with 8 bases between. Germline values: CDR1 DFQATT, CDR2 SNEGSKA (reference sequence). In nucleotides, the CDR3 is TGCAGTGCTAGAGAGGGGCGGGACATTCAGTACTTC. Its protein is CSAREGRDIQYF.

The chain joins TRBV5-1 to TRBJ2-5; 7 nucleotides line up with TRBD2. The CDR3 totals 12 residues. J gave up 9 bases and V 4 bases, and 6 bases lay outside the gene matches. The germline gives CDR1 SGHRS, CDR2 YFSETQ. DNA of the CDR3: TGCGCCAGCAGCCAGCTAGCGGCGGCCCAGTACTTC. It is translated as CASSQLAAAQYF.

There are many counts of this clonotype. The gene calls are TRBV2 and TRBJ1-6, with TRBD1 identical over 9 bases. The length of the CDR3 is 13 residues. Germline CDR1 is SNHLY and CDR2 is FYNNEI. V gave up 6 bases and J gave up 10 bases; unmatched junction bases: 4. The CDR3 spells CASRGQGGSPLHF. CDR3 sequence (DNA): TGTGCCAGCAGGGGACAGGGTGGGTCACCCCTCCACTTT.

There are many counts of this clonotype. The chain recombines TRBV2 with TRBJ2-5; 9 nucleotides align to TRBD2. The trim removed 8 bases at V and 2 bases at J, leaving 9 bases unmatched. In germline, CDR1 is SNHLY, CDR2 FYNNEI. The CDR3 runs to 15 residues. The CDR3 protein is CASDRNSGGQETQYF. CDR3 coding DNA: TGTGCCAGCGATCGTAATAGCGGGGGACAAGAGACCCAGTACTTC.

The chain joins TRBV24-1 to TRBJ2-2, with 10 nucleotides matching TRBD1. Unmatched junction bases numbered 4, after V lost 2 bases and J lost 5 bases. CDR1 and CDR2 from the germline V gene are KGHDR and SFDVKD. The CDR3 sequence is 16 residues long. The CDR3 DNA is TGTGCCACCAGTGATTGGACAGGGGGAAGAACCGGGGAGCTGTTTTTT. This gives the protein CATSDWTGGRTGELFF.

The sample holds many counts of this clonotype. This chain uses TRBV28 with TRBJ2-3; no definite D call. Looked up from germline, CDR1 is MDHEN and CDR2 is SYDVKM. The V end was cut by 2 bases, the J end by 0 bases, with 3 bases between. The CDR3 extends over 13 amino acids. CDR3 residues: CASSLQSTDTQYF. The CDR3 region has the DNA TGTGCCAGCAGTTTACAGAGCACAGATACGCAGTATTTT.

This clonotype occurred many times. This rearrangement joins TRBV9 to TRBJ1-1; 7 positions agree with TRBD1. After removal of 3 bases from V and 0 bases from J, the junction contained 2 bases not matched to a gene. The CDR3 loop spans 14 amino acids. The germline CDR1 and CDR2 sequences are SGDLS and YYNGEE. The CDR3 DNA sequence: TGTGCCAGCAGCGGGGGACAGCTGAACACTGAAGCTTTCTTT. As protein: CASSGGQLNTEAFF.

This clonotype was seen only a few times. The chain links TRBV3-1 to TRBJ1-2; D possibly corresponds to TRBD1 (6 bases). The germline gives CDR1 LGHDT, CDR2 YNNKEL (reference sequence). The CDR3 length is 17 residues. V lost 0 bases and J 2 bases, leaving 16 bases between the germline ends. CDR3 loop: CASSQDLGRGGNYGYTF. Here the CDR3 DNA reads TGTGCCAGCAGCCAAGATCTAGGGAGGGGGGGCAACTATGGCTACACCTTC.

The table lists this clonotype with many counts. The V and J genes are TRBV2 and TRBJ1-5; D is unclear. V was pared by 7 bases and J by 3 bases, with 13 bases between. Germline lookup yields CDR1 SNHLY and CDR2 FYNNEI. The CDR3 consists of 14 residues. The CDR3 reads CASTPRRNNQPQHF. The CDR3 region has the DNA TGTGCCAGCACCCCTCGGAGAAACAATCAGCCCCAGCATTTT.

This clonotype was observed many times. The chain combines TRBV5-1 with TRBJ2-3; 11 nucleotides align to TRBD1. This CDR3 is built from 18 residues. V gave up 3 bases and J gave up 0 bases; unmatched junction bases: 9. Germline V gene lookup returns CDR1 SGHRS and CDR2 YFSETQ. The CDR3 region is CASSYGQGAFSSTDTQYF. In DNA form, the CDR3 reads TGCGCCAGCAGCTACGGACAGGGGGCGTTTTCTAGCACAGATACGCAGTATTTT.

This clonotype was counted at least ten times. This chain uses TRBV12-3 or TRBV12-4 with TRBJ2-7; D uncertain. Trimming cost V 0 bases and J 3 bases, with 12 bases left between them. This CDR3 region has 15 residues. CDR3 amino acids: CASSLALEPGYEQYF. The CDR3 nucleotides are TGTGCCAGCAGTTTAGCGCTGGAGCCCGGCTACGAGCAGTACTTC.

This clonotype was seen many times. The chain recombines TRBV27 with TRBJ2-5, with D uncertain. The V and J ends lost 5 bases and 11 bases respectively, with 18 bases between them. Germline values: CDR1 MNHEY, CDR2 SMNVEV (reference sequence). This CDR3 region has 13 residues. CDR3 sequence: CASSPSSARLQYF. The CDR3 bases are TGTGCCAGCAGTCCTTCCTCCGCCCGATTGCAGTACTTC.

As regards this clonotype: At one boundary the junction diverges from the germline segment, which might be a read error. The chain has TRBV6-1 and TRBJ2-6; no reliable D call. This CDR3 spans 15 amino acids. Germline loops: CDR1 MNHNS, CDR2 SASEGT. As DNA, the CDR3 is TGTGCCGGCAGTGTGAGCTTTCATGGGGCCAACGTCCTGACTTTC. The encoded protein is CAGSVSFHGANVLTF.

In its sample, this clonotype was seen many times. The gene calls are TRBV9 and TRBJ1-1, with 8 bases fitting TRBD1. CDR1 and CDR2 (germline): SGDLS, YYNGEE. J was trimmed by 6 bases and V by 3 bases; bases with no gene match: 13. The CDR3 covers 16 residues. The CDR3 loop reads CASSDPSGQAIPEAFF. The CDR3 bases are TGTGCCAGCAGCGACCCATCGGGACAGGCGATCCCTGAAGCTTTCTTT.

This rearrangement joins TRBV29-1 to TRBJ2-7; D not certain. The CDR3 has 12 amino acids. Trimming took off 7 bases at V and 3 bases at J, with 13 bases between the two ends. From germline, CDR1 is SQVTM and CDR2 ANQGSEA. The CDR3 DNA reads TGCAGCGCAATTGACCTACTCTACGAGCAGTACTTC. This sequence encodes CSAIDLLYEQYF.

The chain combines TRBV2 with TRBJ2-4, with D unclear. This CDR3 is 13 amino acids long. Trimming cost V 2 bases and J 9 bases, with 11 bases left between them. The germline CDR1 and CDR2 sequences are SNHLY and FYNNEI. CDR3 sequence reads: CASSETERGIQYF. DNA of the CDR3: TGTGCCAGCAGTGAAACAGAGAGAGGCATTCAGTACTTC. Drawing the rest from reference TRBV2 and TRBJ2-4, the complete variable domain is EPEVTQTPSHQVTQMGQEVILRCVPISNHLYFYWYRQILGQKVEFLVSFYNNEISEKSEIFDDQFSVERPDGSNFTLKIRSTKLEDSAMYFCASSETERGIQYFGAGTRLSVL.

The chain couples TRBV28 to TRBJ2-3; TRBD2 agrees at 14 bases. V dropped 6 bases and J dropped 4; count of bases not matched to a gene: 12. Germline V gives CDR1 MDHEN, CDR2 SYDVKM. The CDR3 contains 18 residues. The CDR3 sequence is CASSLTGLAGDSSDTQYF. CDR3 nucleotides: TGTGCCAGCAGCTTGACGGGACTAGCGGGAGATAGTTCAGATACGCAGTATTTT. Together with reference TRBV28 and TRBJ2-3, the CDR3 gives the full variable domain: DVKVTQSSRYLVKRTGEKVFLECVQDMDHENMFWYRQDPGLGLRLIYFSYDVKMKEKGDIPEGYSVSREKKERFSLILESASTNQTSMYLCASSLTGLAGDSSDTQYFGPGTRLTVL.

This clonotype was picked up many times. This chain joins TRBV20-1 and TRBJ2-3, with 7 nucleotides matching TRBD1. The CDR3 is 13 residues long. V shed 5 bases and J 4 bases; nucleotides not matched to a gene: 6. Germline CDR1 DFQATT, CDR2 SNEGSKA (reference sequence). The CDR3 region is CSAPGGVPDTQYF. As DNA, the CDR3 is TGCAGTGCTCCAGGGGGTGTGCCAGATACGCAGTATTTT.

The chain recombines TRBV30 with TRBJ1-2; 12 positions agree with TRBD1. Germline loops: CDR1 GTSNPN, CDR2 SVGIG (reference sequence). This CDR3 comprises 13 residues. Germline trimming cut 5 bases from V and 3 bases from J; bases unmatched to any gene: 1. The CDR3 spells CAWWDRGHYGYTF. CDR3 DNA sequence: TGTGCCTGGTGGGACAGGGGGCACTATGGCTACACCTTC.

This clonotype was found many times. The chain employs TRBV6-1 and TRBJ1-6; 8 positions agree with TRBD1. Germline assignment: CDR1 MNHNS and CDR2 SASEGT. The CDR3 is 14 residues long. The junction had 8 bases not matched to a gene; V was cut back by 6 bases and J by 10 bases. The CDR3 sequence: CASRDGGQVSPLHF. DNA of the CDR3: TGTGCCAGCAGGGACGGGGGACAGGTCTCACCCCTCCACTTT.

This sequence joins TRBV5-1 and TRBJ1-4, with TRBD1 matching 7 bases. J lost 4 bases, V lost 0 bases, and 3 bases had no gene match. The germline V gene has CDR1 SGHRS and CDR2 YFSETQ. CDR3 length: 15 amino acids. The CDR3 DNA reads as TGCGCCAGCAGCTTGGGGACAGGCCATAATGAAAAACTGTTTTTT. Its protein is CASSLGTGHNEKLFF.